The rows below give T cell receptor beta chains drawn from one sample of a study of blood T cell repertoires in COVID-19. Generated by immunoSEQ multiplex PCR, the TCRdb table keeps only in-frame clones and is missing some. Of fewer than 85,000 clones listed, over 65% are singletons. The sample comprised peripheral blood. These receptors came from a woman aged 70-85 years with acute or convalescent COVID-19. CDR3s leave out the opening cysteine and the closing phenylalanine or tryptophan. D genes are given only for firm matches.

TRBD1 | TRBJ2-5 | TRBV28 | ASSRGTGRWETQY
TRBD2 | TRBJ2-5 | TRBV9 | ASSVRTSTQETQY
. | TRBJ2-3 | TRBV21-1 | ASSKLGGTDTQY
TRBD2 | TRBJ2-1 | TRBV6-2/TRBV6-3 | ASSYSVGLAGGPSYNEQF
. | TRBJ1-2 | TRBV19 | ASRYQGSNYGYT
. | TRBJ2-7 | TRBV2 | ASSDFGVYEQY
. | TRBJ1-1 | TRBV3-1/TRBV3-2 | ASSQGGRVLSEAF
. | TRBJ1-4 | TRBV9 | ASSPRGGSGEKLF
. | TRBJ2-3 | TRBV11-1 | ASSLGGSGTDTQY
TRBD1 | TRBJ1-5 | TRBV2 | ASSATGDQPQH
TRBD2 | TRBJ2-7 | TRBV28 | ASSFRVRGGQTYEQY
TRBD1 | TRBJ2-2 | TRBV6-5 | ASSRNRGRAGELF
. | TRBJ1-5 | TRBV5-6 | ASSLGGRGWDQPQH
. | TRBJ2-7 | TRBV11-2 | ASSPGGGRTLSYEQY